This T cell receptor (beta chain) was sequenced for a study of T cells in Graves' hyperthyroidism and ophthalmopathy. Overall study results and limits: Before onset, ophthalmopathy was predicted by the model a median roughly six months earlier.

With respect to this clonotype: Its target is unknown.

Lactation, pregnancy, other autoimmune disease or uncontrolled infection excluded patients. Clinical symptoms, serum thyroxine, TRAb, thyroid ultrasound and orbital computed tomography informed diagnoses. Germline CDR1 is LNHDA and CDR2 is SQIVND (reference sequence). CDR3 length equals 16 residues. Losses at the gene ends were 6 bases for V and 4 bases for J; bases not matched to a gene: 10. What was amplified from RNA transcripts were TCR beta CDR3 regions. The HTBI set primed first-round TCR CDR3 RT-PCR. From the multiplex PCR reads, TCRdb called clonotypes with MiXCR, one entry per CDR3 protein. Counted here are about 540,000 distinct CDR3 sequences, around 45% occurring once; the ten biggest clones make up about 8.3%.

The chain joins TRBV19 to TRBJ2-3, with 10 bases aligning to TRBD2. This receptor was obtained from a woman between 18 and 29 years old with Graves' hyperthyroidism. Sequences were obtained from peripheral blood or thyroid tissue (not recorded which). The CDR3 coding sequence is TGTGCCAGTAGAGGGATAGCGGGAGGTTCCGCAGATACGCAGTATTTT. Protein: CASRGIAGGSADTQYF. The variable domain in full, with the rest retrieved from reference TRBV19 and TRBJ2-3, is DGGITQSPKYLFRKEGQNVTLSCEQNLNHDAMYWYRQDPGQGLRLIYYSQIVNDFQKGDIAEGYSVSREKKESFPLTVTSAQKNPTAFYLCASRGIAGGSADTQYFGPGTRLTVL.